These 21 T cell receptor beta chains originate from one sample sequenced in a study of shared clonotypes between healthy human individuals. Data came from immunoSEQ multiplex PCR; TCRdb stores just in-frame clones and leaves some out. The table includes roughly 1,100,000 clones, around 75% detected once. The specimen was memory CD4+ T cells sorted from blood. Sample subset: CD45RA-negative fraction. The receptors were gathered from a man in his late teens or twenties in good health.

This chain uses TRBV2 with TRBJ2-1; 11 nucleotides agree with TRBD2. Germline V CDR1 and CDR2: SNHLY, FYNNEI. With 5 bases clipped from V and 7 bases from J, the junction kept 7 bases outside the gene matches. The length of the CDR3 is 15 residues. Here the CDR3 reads CASSFGTSGQNEQFF. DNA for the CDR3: TGTGCCAGCAGTTTCGGGACTAGCGGCCAAAATGAGCAGTTCTTC.

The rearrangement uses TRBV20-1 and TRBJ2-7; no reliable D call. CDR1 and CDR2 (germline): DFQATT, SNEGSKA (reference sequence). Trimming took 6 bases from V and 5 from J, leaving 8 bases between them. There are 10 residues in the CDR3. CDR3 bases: TGCAGTGCCTCGCAGCACGAGCAGTACTTC. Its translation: CSASQHEQYF.

CDR3 in DNA: TGCGCCAGCAGCTTGACCCCACAGCGCACAGATACGCAGTATTTT. Its translation: CASSLTPQRTDTQYF. The V gene is TRBV5-1, the J gene TRBJ2-3; D unresolved. The germline CDR1 and CDR2 sequences are SGHRS and YFSETQ. Trimming took off 1 base at V and 1 base at J, with 10 bases between the two ends. The CDR3 totals 15 residues.

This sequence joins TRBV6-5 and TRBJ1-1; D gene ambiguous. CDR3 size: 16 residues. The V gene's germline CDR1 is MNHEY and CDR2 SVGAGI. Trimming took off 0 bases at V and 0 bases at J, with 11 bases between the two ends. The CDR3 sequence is CASSYSSPDLNTEAFF. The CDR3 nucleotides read TGTGCCAGCAGTTACTCGAGCCCAGATTTGAACACTGAAGCTTTCTTT.

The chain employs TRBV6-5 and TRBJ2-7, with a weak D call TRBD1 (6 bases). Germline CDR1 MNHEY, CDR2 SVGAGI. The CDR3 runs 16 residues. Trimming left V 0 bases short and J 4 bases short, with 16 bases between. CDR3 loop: CASSYSGAGETYEQYF. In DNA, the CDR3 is TGTGCCAGCAGTTACTCGGGGGCAGGGGAAACTTACGAGCAGTACTTC.

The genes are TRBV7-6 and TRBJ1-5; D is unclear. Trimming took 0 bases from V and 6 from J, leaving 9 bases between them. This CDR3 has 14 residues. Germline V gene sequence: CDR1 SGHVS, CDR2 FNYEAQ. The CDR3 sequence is CASSLAAGSQPQHF. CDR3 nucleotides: TGTGCCAGCAGCTTAGCGGCCGGGAGTCAGCCCCAGCATTTT.

The CDR3 DNA is TGTGCCAGCAAGATTAGCGGGGGGAAATACGAGCAGTACTTC. It yields the protein CASKISGGKYEQYF. The rearrangement links TRBV7-2 to TRBJ2-7; 10 bases are a match to TRBD2. Per germline, CDR1 SGHTA and CDR2 FQGNSA. The V and J ends lost 7 bases and 4 bases, in that order; junction bases with no gene match: 7. This CDR3 has 14 residues.

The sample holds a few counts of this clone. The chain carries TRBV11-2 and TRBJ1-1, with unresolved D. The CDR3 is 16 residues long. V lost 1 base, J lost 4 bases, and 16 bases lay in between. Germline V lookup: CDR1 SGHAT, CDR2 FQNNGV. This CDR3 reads CASSLAYGESRTEAFF. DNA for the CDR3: TGTGCCAGCAGCTTAGCGTACGGGGAATCGCGCACTGAAGCTTTCTTT.

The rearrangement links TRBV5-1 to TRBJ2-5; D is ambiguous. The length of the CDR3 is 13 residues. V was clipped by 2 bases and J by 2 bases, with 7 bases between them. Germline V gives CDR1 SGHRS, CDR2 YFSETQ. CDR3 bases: TGCGCCAGCAGCTTCCGGGCGCAAGAGACCCAGTACTTC. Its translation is CASSFRAQETQYF.

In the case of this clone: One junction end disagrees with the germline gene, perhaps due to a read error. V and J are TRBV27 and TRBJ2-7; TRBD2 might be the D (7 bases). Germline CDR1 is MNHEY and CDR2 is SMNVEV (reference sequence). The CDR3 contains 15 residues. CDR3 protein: CASSSGRGATYGQYF. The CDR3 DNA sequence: TGTGCCAGCAGTTCTGGACGGGGGGCGACCTACGGGCAGTACTTC.

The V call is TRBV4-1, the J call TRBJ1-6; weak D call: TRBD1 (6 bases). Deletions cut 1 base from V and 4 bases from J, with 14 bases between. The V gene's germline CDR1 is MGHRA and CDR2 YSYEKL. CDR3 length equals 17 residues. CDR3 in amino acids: CASSQVRRQEYNSPLHF. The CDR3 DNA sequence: TGCGCCAGCAGCCAAGTCCGTAGACAGGAATATAATTCACCCCTCCACTTT.

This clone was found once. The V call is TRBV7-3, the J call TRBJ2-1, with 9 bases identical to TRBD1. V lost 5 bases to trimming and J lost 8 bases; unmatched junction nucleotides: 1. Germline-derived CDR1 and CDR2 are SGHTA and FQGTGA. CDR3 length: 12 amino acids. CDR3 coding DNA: TGTGCCAGCAGCCGGGACAGGGATGAGCAGTTCTTC. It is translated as CASSRDRDEQFF.

The CDR3 protein is CASSKAMFHEGEQYF. DNA of the CDR3: TGTGCCAGCAGCAAAGCCATGTTTCATGAGGGCGAGCAGTACTTC. The gene calls are TRBV21-1 and TRBJ2-7; the table names TRBD2, a call not compared with the DNA. TRBV21-1 is assigned pseudogene status. The CDR3 runs 15 residues.

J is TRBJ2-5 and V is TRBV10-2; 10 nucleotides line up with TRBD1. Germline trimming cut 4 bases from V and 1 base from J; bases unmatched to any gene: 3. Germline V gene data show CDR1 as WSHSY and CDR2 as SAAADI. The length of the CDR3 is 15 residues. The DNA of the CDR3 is TGCGCCAGCAGTGTCCGGACAGGGGGCCAAGAGACCCAGTACTTC. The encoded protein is CASSVRTGGQETQYF.

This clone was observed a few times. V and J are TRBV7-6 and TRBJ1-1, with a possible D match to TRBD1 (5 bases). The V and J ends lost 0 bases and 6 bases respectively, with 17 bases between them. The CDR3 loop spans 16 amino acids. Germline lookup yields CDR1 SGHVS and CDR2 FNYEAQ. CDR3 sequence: CASSLAPTVGRAEAFF. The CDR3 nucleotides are TGTGCCAGCAGCTTAGCGCCGACAGTAGGTCGCGCTGAAGCTTTCTTT.

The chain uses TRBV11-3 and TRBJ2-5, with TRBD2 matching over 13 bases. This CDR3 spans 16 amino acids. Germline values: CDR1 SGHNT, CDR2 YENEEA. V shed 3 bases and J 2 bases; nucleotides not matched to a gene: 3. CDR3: CASSLGTSGTQETQYF. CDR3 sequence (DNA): TGTGCCAGCAGCTTGGGGACTAGCGGGACTCAAGAGACCCAGTACTTC.

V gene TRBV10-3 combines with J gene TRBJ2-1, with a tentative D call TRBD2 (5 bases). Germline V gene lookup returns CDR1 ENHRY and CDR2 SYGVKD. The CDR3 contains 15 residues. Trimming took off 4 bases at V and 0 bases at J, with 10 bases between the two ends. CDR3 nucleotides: TGTGCCATCAGTGGGACTCAAAGCTCCTACAATGAGCAGTTCTTC. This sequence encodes CAISGTQSSYNEQFF.

The CDR3 sequence is CASSVPGTRFYEQYF. The CDR3 bases are TGTGCCAGCAGCGTACCGGGTACAAGGTTCTACGAGCAGTACTTC. This chain joins TRBV6-1 and TRBJ2-7; D remains ambiguous. Trimming removed 6 bases from V and 3 bases from J, with 18 bases in between. The CDR3 spans 15 residues. The V gene's germline CDR1 is MNHNS and CDR2 SASEGT.

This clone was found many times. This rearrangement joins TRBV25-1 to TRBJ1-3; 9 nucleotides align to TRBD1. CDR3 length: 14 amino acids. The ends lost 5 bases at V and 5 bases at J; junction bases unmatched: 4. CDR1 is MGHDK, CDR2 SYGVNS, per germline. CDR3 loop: CASSQGQGRNTIYF. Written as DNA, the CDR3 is TGTGCCAGCAGTCAGGGACAGGGAAGAAACACCATATATTTT. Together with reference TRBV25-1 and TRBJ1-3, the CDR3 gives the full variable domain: EADIYQTPRYLVIGTGKKITLECSQTMGHDKMYWYQQDPGMELHLIHYSYGVNSTEKGDLSSESTVSRIRTEHFPLTLESARPSHTSQYLCASSQGQGRNTIYFGEGSWLTVV.

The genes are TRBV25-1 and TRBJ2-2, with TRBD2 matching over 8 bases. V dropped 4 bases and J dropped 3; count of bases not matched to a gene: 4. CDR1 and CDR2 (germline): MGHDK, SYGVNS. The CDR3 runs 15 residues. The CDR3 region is CASSATSGYTGELFF. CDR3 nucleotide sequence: TGTGCCAGCAGTGCAACTAGCGGATACACCGGGGAGCTGTTTTTT.

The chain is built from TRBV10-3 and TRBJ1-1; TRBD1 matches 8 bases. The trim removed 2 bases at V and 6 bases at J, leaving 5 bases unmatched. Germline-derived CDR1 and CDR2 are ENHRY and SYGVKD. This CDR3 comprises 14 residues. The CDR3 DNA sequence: TGTGCCATCAGTGAGGCAGGGGGCCTGGCTGAAGCTTTCTTT. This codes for CAISEAGGLAEAFF.